A single TCR beta chain is shown here with its context. Antigen unknown. Trimming shortened V by 5 bases and J by 0 bases, and 5 bases separated the two germline ends. Per germline, CDR1 KGHSH and CDR2 LQKENI. The CDR3 is 13 residues long. Cells were stimulated with CMV-infected fibroblast lysates at 10 ug/mL. Sorted nonresponding memory CD4+ T cells were CD40L-negative, CD69-negative, CD45RO-high. The sample comes from a study of persistence of HIV-infected CD4 T cells. The libraries were made with immunoSEQ version 4 in survey mode. This table comes from immunoSEQ multiplex PCR, and its TCRdb copy is limited to in-frame clones, with some not included. The sample carries tens of thousands of clones, around 76% recorded once.

The source was CD4+ T cells sorted from PBMCs after roughly 20-hour stimulation, collected from a patient who received antiretroviral therapy. This sequence was found in an adult woman with HIV who was CMV-seropositive. This sequence joins TRBV18 and TRBJ2-1; D is ambiguous. CDR3 DNA sequence: TGTGCCAGCTCATCGAGCTCCTACAATGAGCAGTTCTTC. It specifies CASSSSSYNEQFF.